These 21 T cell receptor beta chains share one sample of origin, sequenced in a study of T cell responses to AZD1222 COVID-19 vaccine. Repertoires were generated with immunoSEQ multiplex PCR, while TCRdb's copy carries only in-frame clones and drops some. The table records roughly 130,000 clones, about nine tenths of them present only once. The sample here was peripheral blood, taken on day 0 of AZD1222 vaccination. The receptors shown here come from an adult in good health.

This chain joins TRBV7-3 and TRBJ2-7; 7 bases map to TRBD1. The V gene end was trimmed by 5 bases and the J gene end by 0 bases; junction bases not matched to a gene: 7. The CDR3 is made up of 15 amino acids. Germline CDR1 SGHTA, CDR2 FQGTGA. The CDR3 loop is CASSVGQPSSYEQYF. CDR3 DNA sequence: TGTGCCAGCAGCGTGGGACAGCCTAGCTCCTACGAGCAGTACTTC.

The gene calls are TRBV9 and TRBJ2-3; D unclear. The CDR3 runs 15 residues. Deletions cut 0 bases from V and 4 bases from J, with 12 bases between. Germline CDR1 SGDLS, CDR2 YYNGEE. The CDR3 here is CASSVALLGPDTQYF. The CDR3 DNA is TGTGCCAGCAGCGTAGCTTTGCTAGGGCCAGATACGCAGTATTTT. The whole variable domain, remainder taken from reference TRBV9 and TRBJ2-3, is DSGVTQTPKHLITATGQRVTLRCSPRSGDLSVYWYQQSLDQGLQFLIQYYNGEERAKGNILERFSAQQFPDLHSELNLSSLELGDSALYFCASSVALLGPDTQYFGPGTRLTVL.

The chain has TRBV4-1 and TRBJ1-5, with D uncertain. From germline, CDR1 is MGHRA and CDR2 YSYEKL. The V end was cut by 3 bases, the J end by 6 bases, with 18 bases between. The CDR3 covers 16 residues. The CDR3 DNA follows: TGCGCCAGCAGCCATGTCCTAGGGTCTAGAGGTCAGCCCCAGCATTTT. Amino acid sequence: CASSHVLGSRGQPQHF.

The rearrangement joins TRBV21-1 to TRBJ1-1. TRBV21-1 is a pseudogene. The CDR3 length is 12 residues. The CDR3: CASSPTGTEAFF. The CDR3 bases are TGTGCCAGCTCGCCCACGGGCACTGAAGCTTTCTTT.

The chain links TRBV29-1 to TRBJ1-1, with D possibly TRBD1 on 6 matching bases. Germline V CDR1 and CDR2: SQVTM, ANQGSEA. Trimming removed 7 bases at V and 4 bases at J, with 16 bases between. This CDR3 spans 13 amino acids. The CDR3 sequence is CSARSTGSTEAFF. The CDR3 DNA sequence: TGCAGCGCCCGTTCCACAGGGAGCACTGAAGCTTTCTTT. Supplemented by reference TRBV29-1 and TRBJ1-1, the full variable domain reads SAVISQKPSRDICQRGTSLTIQCQVDSQVTMMFWYRQQPGQSLTLIATANQGSEATYESGFVIDKFPISRPNLTFSTLTVSNMSPEDSSIYLCSARSTGSTEAFFGQGTRLTVV.

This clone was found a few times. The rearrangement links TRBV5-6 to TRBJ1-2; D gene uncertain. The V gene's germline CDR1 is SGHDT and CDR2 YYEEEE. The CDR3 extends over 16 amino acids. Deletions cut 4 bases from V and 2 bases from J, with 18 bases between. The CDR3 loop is CASSHSRMGSNYGYTF. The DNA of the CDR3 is TGTGCCAGCAGCCATTCTAGAATGGGATCGAACTATGGCTACACCTTC.

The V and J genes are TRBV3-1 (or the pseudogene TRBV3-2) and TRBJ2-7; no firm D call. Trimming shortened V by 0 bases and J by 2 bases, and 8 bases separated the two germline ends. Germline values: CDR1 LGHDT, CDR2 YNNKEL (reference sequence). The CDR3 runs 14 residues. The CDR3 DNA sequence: TGTGCCAGCAGCCAAGATTTGAAGACCTACGAGCAGTACTTC. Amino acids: CASSQDLKTYEQYF.

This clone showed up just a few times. CDR3 DNA: TGTGCCAGTAGCTCTCCTCGGGGGAGGAACGAAAAACTGTTTTTT. Its translation: CASSSPRGRNEKLFF. The rearrangement links TRBV19 to TRBJ1-4; possibly TRBD1 for D (5 bases). This CDR3 is 15 amino acids long. The V gene's germline CDR1 is LNHDA and CDR2 SQIVND (reference sequence). V was shortened by 6 bases and J by 8 bases, with 19 bases between the two germline ends. The full variable domain, rest sourced from reference TRBV19 and TRBJ1-4, is DGGITQSPKYLFRKEGQNVTLSCEQNLNHDAMYWYRQDPGQGLRLIYYSQIVNDFQKGDIAEGYSVSREKKESFPLTVTSAQKNPTAFYLCASSSPRGRNEKLFFGSGTQLSVL.

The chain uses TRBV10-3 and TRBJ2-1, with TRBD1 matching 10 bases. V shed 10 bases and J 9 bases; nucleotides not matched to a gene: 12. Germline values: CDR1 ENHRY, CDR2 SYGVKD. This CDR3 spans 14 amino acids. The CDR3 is CASQTGGAGSEQFF. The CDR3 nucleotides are TGTGCCAGCCAGACAGGGGGCGCAGGGAGTGAGCAGTTCTTC.

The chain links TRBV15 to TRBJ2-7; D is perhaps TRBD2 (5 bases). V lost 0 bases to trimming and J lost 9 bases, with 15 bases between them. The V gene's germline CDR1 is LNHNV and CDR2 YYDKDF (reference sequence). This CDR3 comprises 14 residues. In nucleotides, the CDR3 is TGTGCCACCAGCAGAGATGTGGCAGTCCGGGGGCAGTACTTC. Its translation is CATSRDVAVRGQYF.

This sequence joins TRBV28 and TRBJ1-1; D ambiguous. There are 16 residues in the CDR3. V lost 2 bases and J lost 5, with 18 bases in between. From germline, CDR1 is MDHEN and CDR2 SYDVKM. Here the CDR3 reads CASSLEVGLRRTEAFF. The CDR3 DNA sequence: TGTGCCAGCAGTTTAGAGGTAGGGCTAAGGCGGACTGAAGCTTTCTTT.

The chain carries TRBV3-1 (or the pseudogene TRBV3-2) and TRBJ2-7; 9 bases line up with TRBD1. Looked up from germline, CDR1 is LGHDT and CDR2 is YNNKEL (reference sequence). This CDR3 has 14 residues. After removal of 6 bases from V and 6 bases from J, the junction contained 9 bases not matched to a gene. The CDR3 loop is CASSSTDRGREQYF. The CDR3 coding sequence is TGTGCCAGCAGTTCGACGGACAGGGGCCGCGAGCAGTACTTC.

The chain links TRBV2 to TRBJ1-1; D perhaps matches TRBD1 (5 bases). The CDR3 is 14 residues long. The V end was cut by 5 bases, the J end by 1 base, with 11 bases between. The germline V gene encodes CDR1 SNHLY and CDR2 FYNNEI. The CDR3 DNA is TGTGCCAGCAGTTTGGGGCAGCGGAACACTGAAGCTTTCTTT. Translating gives CASSLGQRNTEAFF.

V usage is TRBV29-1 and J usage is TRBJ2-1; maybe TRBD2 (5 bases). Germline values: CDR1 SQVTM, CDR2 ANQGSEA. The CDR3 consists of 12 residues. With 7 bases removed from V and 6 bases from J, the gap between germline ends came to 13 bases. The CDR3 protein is CSDSDLANEQFF. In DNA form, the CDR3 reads TGCAGCGACAGTGACCTAGCCAATGAGCAGTTCTTC.

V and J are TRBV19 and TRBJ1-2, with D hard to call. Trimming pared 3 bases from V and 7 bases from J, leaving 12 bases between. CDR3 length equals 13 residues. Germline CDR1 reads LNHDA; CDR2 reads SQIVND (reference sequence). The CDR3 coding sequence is TGTGCCAGTAGTATCATAGGGAGCCTTGGCTACACCTTC. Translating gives CASSIIGSLGYTF.

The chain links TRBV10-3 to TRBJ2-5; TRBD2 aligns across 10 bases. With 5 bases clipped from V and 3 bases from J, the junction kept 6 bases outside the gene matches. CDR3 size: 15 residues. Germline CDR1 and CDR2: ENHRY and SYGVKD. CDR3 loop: CAISPGTSVKETQYF. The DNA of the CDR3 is TGTGCCATCAGTCCCGGGACTAGCGTAAAAGAGACCCAGTACTTC.

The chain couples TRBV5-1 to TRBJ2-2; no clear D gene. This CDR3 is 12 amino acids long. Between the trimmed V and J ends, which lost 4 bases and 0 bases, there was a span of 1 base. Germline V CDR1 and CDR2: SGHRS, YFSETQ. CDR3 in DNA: TGCGCCAGCAGCCCGAACACCGGGGAGCTGTTTTTT. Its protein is CASSPNTGELFF. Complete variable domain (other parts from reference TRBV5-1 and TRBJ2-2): KAGVTQTPRYLIKTRGQQVTLSCSPISGHRSVSWYQQTPGQGLQFLFEYFSETQRNKGNFPGRFSGRQFSNSRSEMNVSTLELGDSALYLCASSPNTGELFFGEGSRLTVL.

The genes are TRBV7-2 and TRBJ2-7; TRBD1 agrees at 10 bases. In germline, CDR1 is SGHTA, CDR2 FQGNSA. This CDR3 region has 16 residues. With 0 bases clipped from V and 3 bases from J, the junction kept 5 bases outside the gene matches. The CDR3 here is CASSLAGGTGDYEQYF. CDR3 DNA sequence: TGTGCCAGCAGCTTAGCGGGGGGGACAGGGGACTACGAGCAGTACTTC.

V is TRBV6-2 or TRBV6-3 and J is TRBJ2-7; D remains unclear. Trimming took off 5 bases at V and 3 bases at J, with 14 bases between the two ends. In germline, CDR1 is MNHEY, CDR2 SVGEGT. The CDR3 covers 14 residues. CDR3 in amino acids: CASSGSTWGYEQYF. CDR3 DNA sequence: TGTGCCAGCAGTGGATCCACGTGGGGCTACGAGCAGTACTTC.

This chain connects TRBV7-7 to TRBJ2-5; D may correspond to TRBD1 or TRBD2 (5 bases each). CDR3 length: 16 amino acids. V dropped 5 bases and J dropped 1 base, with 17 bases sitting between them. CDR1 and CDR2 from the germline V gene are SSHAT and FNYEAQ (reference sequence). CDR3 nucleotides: TGTGCCAGCAGCCCCGGGTTCGGGGCGATCCAAGAGACCCAGTACTTC. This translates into CASSPGFGAIQETQYF. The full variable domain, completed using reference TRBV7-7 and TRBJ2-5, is GAGVSQSPRYKVTKRGQDVTLRCDPISSHATLYWYQQALGQGPEFLTYFNYEAQPDKSGLPSDRFSAERPEGSISTLTIQRTEQRDSAMYRCASSPGFGAIQETQYFGPGTRLLVL.

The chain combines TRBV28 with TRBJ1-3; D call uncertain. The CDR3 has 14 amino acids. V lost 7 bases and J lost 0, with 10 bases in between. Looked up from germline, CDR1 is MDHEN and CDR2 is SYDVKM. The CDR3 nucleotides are TGTGCCAGCACCGAGGCGAGCTCTGGAAACACCATATATTTT. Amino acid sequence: CASTEASSGNTIYF.